The clone carrying this T cell receptor (beta chain) was picked up many times. The target antigen is unknown. The entry originates in a study of CD8 T cells in ankylosing spondylitis. Study-wide results and caveats: Both synovial fluid and blood in reactive arthritis had previously been reported to carry some motif variants. As reported, disease-linked clones showed significant enrichment in matched ankylosing spondylitis synovial fluid. Seven to nine highly homologous variants formed a TCR beta motif that appeared characteristic of ankylosing spondylitis blood.

Via MiXCR, TCRdb re-called the 5' RACE reads, giving one row per CDR3 protein. Of 500,000 or so distinct CDR3 sequences listed, approximately 5.3% are singletons. The germline V and J ends were trimmed by 0 bases and 4 bases, with 17 bases remaining between them. CDR3 length: 17 amino acids. Germline V gives CDR1 LGHNA, CDR2 YSLEER. The source of this sequence is a male donor with ankylosing spondylitis. What was sequenced was blood, either unsorted or a sorted T cell fraction (not recorded which). The rearrangement uses TRBV4-3 and TRBJ2-3; a weak D match, TRBD1 (6 bases). The CDR3 DNA sequence: TGCGCCAGCAGCCAAGATCCCGAGGGACATCGCTCAGATACGCAGTATTTT. Protein sequence: CASSQDPEGHRSDTQYF.